Following are 30 T cell receptor beta chains from one sample sequenced in a study of neurological immune-mediated disorders. MiXCR was run by TCRdb on the 5' RACE reads, yielding one entry per CDR3 protein. Among 45,000 to 65,000 distinct CDR3 sequences listed, more than 7% were seen once. Time point of the sample: longitudinal time-point 3. Input material: PBMCs. The receptor source for this set is a woman aged 40 to 50 in good health.

The V call is TRBV7-2, the J call TRBJ2-1, with D maybe TRBD2 (5 bases). The CDR3 contains 13 residues. Trimming cost V 3 bases and J 7 bases, with 10 bases left between them. CDR1 is SGHTA, CDR2 FQGNSA, per germline. The CDR3 is CASSLLLGNEQFF. The CDR3 region has the DNA TGTGCCAGCAGCTTGCTACTAGGTAATGAGCAGTTCTTC.

Many counts were recorded for this clonotype. The chain couples TRBV6-2 or TRBV6-3 to TRBJ2-3, with TRBD1 identical over 8 bases. Per germline, CDR1 MNHEY and CDR2 SVGEGT. J lost 4 bases, V lost 11 bases, and 14 bases had no gene match. The CDR3 is 15 residues long. In DNA form, the CDR3 reads TGTGCCGCTCAGGGGGCGCTTAGCGTCTCAGATACGCAGTATTTT. Its translation: CAAQGALSVSDTQYF.

The chain joins TRBV12-5 to TRBJ2-1; 9 nucleotides align to TRBD2. Germline assignment: CDR1 LGHNT and CDR2 FRNRAP. V shed 4 bases and J 5 bases; nucleotides not matched to a gene: 6. The CDR3 contains 15 residues. The CDR3 DNA sequence: TGTGCTAGTGGTTGGCGGCTAGCGGGGAACAATGAGCAGTTCTTC. Amino acids: CASGWRLAGNNEQFF.

This clonotype was recorded at least ten times. V and J are TRBV20-1 and TRBJ2-3, with unresolved D. Germline CDR1 and CDR2: DFQATT and SNEGSKA (reference sequence). The CDR3 consists of 12 residues. The V gene lost 3 bases and the J gene lost 4 bases, with 8 bases spanning the gap. CDR3 region: CSASLRPDTQYF. For the CDR3, the DNA is TGCAGTGCTAGTCTACGCCCAGATACGCAGTATTTT.

Worth noting for this clonotype: A read error is possible here, since a much larger clone lies one base away. V gene TRBV6-1 combines with J gene TRBJ1-2; D unclear. Germline-derived CDR1 and CDR2 are MNHNS and SASEGT. Trimming stripped 7 bases from V and 10 bases from J, with 13 bases between. The CDR3 is made up of 11 amino acids. CDR3 nucleotide sequence: TGTGCCAGCACCCCCGGAGGTGACTACACCTTC. Its protein product is CASTPGGDYTF.

This clonotype was counted many times. V gene TRBV20-1 combines with J gene TRBJ2-7; no clear D gene. Germline V gene lookup returns CDR1 DFQATT and CDR2 SNEGSKA (reference sequence). V was pared by 6 bases and J by 0 bases, with 18 bases between. The CDR3 is made up of 15 amino acids. CDR3 DNA: TGCAGTGCCGGGCCTTGGGAAAGAAGCTCCTACGAGCAGTACTTC. This encodes CSAGPWERSSYEQYF.

This clonotype was counted ten times or more. The chain has TRBV6-5 and TRBJ2-1, with TRBD2 matching 9 bases. With 8 bases clipped from V and 5 bases from J, the junction kept 13 bases outside the gene matches. Germline CDR1 and CDR2: MNHEY and SVGAGI. There are 16 residues in the CDR3. The CDR3 here is CASRRGLAQGHNEQFF. The CDR3 coding sequence is TGTGCCAGCCGTAGGGGACTAGCCCAGGGTCACAATGAGCAGTTCTTC.

This clonotype appeared many times. The V call is TRBV12-3 or TRBV12-4, the J call TRBJ1-2; D is perhaps TRBD1 (5 bases). The CDR3 loop spans 12 amino acids. Trimming left V 5 bases short and J 4 bases short, with 8 bases between. The CDR3 DNA sequence: TGTGCCAGCAGTCAGGGCCGCTATGGCTACACCTTC. Translated, it gives CASSQGRYGYTF.

At least ten counts were recorded for this clonotype. The chain employs TRBV21-1 and TRBJ1-4; TRBD1 is taken as the D call from the table, unchecked against the DNA. TRBV21-1 is flagged as a pseudogene. The CDR3 is 17 residues long. CDR3 coding DNA: TGTGCCAGCAGCAAAAAAAAGGGGGCGCGCACTAATGAAAAACTGTTTTTT. Translating it yields CASSKKKGARTNEKLFF.

This clonotype was counted many times. The chain couples TRBV20-1 to TRBJ1-1; the D is unclear. The CDR3 sequence is 13 residues long. V shed 1 base and J shed 1 base, with 7 bases lying between them. The germline V gene has CDR1 DFQATT and CDR2 SNEGSKA (reference sequence). Here the CDR3 DNA reads TGCAGTGCTAGAGTGTGGAGGAACACTGAAGCTTTCTTT. This gives the protein CSARVWRNTEAFF.

This clonotype was recorded a few times. The CDR3: CASSDAAFYGYTF. DNA of the CDR3: TGTGCCAGCAGTGATGCAGCATTCTATGGCTACACCTTC. This chain links TRBV25-1 with TRBJ1-2; D call uncertain. CDR1 MGHDK and CDR2 SYGVNS come from the germline V gene. Trimming stripped 3 bases from V and 4 bases from J, with 9 bases between. This CDR3 region has 13 residues.

This clonotype has ten or more counts. The rearrangement uses TRBV12-3 or TRBV12-4 and TRBJ2-5; TRBD2 aligns across 12 bases. This CDR3 contains 16 residues. Germline trimming cut 6 bases from V and 2 bases from J; bases unmatched to any gene: 7. The CDR3 sequence is CASSRRTSGEQETQYF. In DNA form, the CDR3 reads TGTGCCAGCAGCCGGAGGACTAGCGGGGAGCAAGAGACCCAGTACTTC.

Ten or more counts support this clonotype. V is TRBV6-6 and J is TRBJ2-2; TRBD2 is a possible D gene (6 bases). Germline CDR1 is MNHNY and CDR2 is SVGAGI (reference sequence). This CDR3 region has 16 residues. With 6 bases removed from V and 1 base from J, the gap between germline ends came to 15 bases. CDR3: CASSHRRGVNTGELFF. The CDR3 DNA sequence: TGTGCCAGCAGCCACCGGAGGGGAGTGAACACCGGGGAGCTGTTTTTT.

This clonotype was counted many times. The chain has TRBV20-1 and TRBJ2-7; D not certain. The CDR3 loop spans 13 amino acids. CDR1 is DFQATT, CDR2 SNEGSKA, per germline (reference sequence). V shed 3 bases and J shed 2 bases, with 11 bases lying between them. CDR3 DNA: TGCAGTGCTAGGGGATGGGGTGCCTACGAGCAGTACTTC. Its protein product is CSARGWGAYEQYF.

This clonotype was seen repeatedly, ten times or more. The rearrangement joins TRBV20-1 to TRBJ1-6; tentatively, D is TRBD1 (6 bases). CDR1 and CDR2 from the germline V gene are DFQATT and SNEGSKA (reference sequence). This CDR3 is built from 18 residues. V lost 3 bases, J lost 0 bases, and 18 bases lay in between. This CDR3 is CSASHVPDRSSYNSPLHF. DNA of the CDR3: TGCAGTGCTAGTCATGTGCCTGACAGGAGCTCCTATAATTCACCCCTCCACTTT.

This clonotype was observed many times. J is TRBJ2-1 and V is TRBV7-3; 8 bases align to TRBD2. Looked up from germline, CDR1 is SGHTA and CDR2 is FQGTGA. This CDR3 comprises 16 residues. The J segment lost 1 base and the V segment lost 4 bases, leaving 6 bases of the junction unmatched. The CDR3 sequence: CASSSAASGSYNEQFF. CDR3 DNA: TGTGCCAGCAGCTCCGCGGCTAGCGGGTCCTACAATGAGCAGTTCTTC.

The chain links TRBV7-9 to TRBJ1-1; D unclear. This CDR3 comprises 14 residues. The V gene lost 3 bases and the J gene lost 1 base, with 9 bases spanning the gap. Germline V CDR1 and CDR2: SEHNR, FQNEAQ (reference sequence). The CDR3 loop reads CASSFGPTNTEAFF. The CDR3 DNA sequence: TGTGCCAGCAGCTTCGGGCCGACGAACACTGAAGCTTTCTTT.

This clonotype was seen many times. V and J are TRBV7-3 and TRBJ2-1, with TRBD2 matching over 8 bases. Germline CDR1 and CDR2: SGHTA and FQGTGA. J lost 2 bases, V lost 5 bases, and 14 bases had no gene match. The CDR3 length is 18 residues. CDR3 residues: CASSQGLAGLATYNEQFF. The CDR3 bases are TGTGCCAGCAGCCAAGGGCTAGCGGGCCTAGCCACCTACAATGAGCAGTTCTTC.

The sample holds many counts of this clonotype. This chain joins TRBV5-1 and TRBJ2-7; tentatively, D is TRBD2 (6 bases). The CDR3 covers 14 residues. V gave up 0 bases and J gave up 4 bases, with 11 bases separating them. Germline CDR1 reads SGHRS; CDR2 reads YFSETQ. CDR3 nucleotides: TGCGCCAGCAGCTTGGGGGAGGCAGGTTACGAGCAGTACTTC. Protein product: CASSLGEAGYEQYF.

There are many counts of this clonotype. The V gene is TRBV7-2, the J gene TRBJ1-5; TRBD1 aligns across 7 bases. V was pared by 4 bases and J by 6 bases, with 6 bases of the junction left unmatched. The CDR3 length is 14 residues. Germline loops: CDR1 SGHTA, CDR2 FQGNSA. CDR3 residues: CASSSRQGGQPQHF. The CDR3 DNA is TGTGCCAGCAGCTCGAGACAGGGCGGTCAGCCCCAGCATTTT.

This clonotype was recorded many times. V usage is TRBV10-1 and J usage is TRBJ1-6; D is uncertain. The CDR3 is 13 amino acids. Germline CDR1 WNHNN, CDR2 SYGVQD (reference sequence). V was cut by 2 bases and J by 10 bases, with 9 bases left in between. This CDR3 is CASSEAGGSPLHF. The CDR3, as DNA: TGCGCCAGCAGTGAGGCTGGAGGCTCACCCCTCCACTTT.

In this sample, this clonotype turned up many times. V usage is TRBV20-1 and J usage is TRBJ1-2, with 8 positions matching TRBD1. V gave up 6 bases and J gave up 7 bases; unmatched junction bases: 7. Germline V lookup: CDR1 DFQATT, CDR2 SNEGSKA (reference sequence). This CDR3 comprises 12 residues. The CDR3 nucleotides are TGCAGTGCCGCGACAGGGGTCGGTGGCTACACCTTC. It translates to CSAATGVGGYTF.

This clonotype appeared many times. The chain has TRBV12-3 or TRBV12-4 and TRBJ2-3; D not certain. The V end was cut by 3 bases, the J end by 7 bases, with 8 bases between. The CDR3 is 12 amino acids. For the CDR3, the DNA is TGTGCCAGCAGTTTTATATTGCATACGCAGTATTTT. Its translation is CASSFILHTQYF.

This clonotype was seen repeatedly, ten times or more. The V call is TRBV20-1, the J call TRBJ2-1; 7 bases line up with TRBD2. V was pared by 2 bases and J by 7 bases, with 11 bases of the junction left unmatched. The CDR3 has 15 residues. CDR1 and CDR2 (germline): DFQATT, SNEGSKA (reference sequence). CDR3 amino acids: CSARRSSGRGNEQFF. CDR3 sequence (DNA): TGCAGTGCTAGAAGATCTAGCGGACGGGGGAATGAGCAGTTCTTC.

Many counts were recorded for this clonotype. The CDR3 is CASSFDGRVYTF. CDR3 in DNA: TGTGCCAGCAGTTTTGACGGCCGAGTCTACACCTTC. V and J are TRBV6-5 and TRBJ1-2, with D uncertain. CDR1 is MNHEY and CDR2 is SVGAGI in the germline V gene. V lost 4 bases and J lost 10, with 13 bases in between. This CDR3 contains 12 residues.

This clonotype occurred many times. The chain combines TRBV15 with TRBJ1-1; D is unresolved. Germline CDR1 reads LNHNV; CDR2 reads YYDKDF (reference sequence). The CDR3 contains 14 residues. V lost 0 bases and J 4 bases, leaving 9 bases between the germline ends. The CDR3 is CATSRDGEVTEAFF. The CDR3 coding sequence is TGTGCCACCAGCAGAGACGGAGAGGTCACTGAAGCTTTCTTT. The variable domain in full, with the rest retrieved from reference TRBV15 and TRBJ1-1, is DAMVIQNPRYQVTQFGKPVTLSCSQTLNHNVMYWYQQKSSQAPKLLFHYYDKDFNNEADTPDNFQSRRPNTSFCFLDIRSPGLGDTAMYLCATSRDGEVTEAFFGQGTRLTVV.

This clonotype was counted at least ten times. The V and J genes are TRBV5-1 and TRBJ2-2; D call uncertain. Germline-derived CDR1 and CDR2 are SGHRS and YFSETQ. Trimming stripped 0 bases from V and 0 bases from J, with 12 bases between. The CDR3 is 17 amino acids. The DNA for the CDR3 is TGCGCCAGCAGCTTGGGTTTGATCCCCGCGAACACCGGGGAGCTGTTTTTT. It yields the protein CASSLGLIPANTGELFF.

This clonotype was counted only a few times. The V and J genes are TRBV7-3 and TRBJ1-1; D gene uncertain. Per the germline V gene, CDR1 is SGHTA and CDR2 is FQGTGA. This CDR3 is 14 amino acids long. Between the trimmed V and J ends, which lost 4 bases and 0 bases, there was a span of 9 bases. The CDR3 region has the DNA TGTGCCAGCAGCTCAGACGGACTGAACACTGAAGCTTTCTTT. Its protein product is CASSSDGLNTEAFF. The variable domain in full, completed from reference TRBV7-3 and TRBJ1-1, reads GAGVSQTPSNKVTEKGKYVELRCDPISGHTALYWYRQSLGQGPEFLIYFQGTGAADDSGLPNDRFFAVRPEGSVSTLKIQRTERGDSAVYLCASSSDGLNTEAFFGQGTRLTVV.

This clonotype has at least ten counts. The chain carries TRBV6-5 and TRBJ1-2; D unresolved. The CDR3 contains 13 residues. Germline V gene lookup returns CDR1 MNHEY and CDR2 SVGAGI. Trimming took off 2 bases at V and 4 bases at J, with 8 bases between the two ends. The CDR3 here is CASSYIPAYGYTF. The CDR3 region has the DNA TGTGCCAGCAGTTACATCCCAGCCTATGGCTACACCTTC.

This clonotype was counted ten times or more. The J gene is TRBJ2-7, the V gene TRBV6-2 or TRBV6-3, with 7 bases fitting TRBD1. After removal of 0 bases from V and 2 bases from J, the junction contained 4 bases not matched to a gene. CDR3 size: 15 residues. Germline V gene lookup returns CDR1 MNHEY and CDR2 SVGEGT. CDR3 loop: CASSYSGTEPYEQYF. CDR3 sequence (DNA): TGTGCCAGCAGTTACTCAGGGACAGAACCCTACGAGCAGTACTTC.